A single sample is the source of the 4 T cell receptor beta chains below, sequenced in a study of T-cell reconstitution after alpha-beta-depleted transplantation in children. Preparation of the TCRbeta library was carried out with unique molecular identifiers. TCRdb independently ran MiXCR on the PCR reads; one entry per CDR3 protein. Found here are fewer than 450,000 distinct CDR3 sequences, 15% to 20% of them singletons; the top ten hold 35% to 50%. Specimen: PBMCs, mostly from graft donor cells, collected 360 days after TCRalphabeta/CD19-depleted stem cell transplant. These receptor sequences come from a male patient aged 2-10 years who had a stem cell transplant for acute lymphoblastic leukemia, so the T cells may come from the graft donor.

This clonotype was recorded a few times. The rearrangement links TRBV7-8 to TRBJ1-5, with D unresolved. V lost 1 base and J lost 3, with 13 bases in between. The CDR3 totals 16 residues. CDR1 is SGHVS, CDR2 FQNEAQ, per germline. The chain's CDR3 is CASSLGGRWDNQPQHF. DNA for the CDR3: TGTGCCAGCAGCTTAGGTGGCAGATGGGACAATCAGCCCCAGCATTTT.

The chain has TRBV28 and TRBJ2-6; D perhaps matches TRBD1 (6 bases). Germline CDR1 reads MDHEN; CDR2 reads SYDVKM. V lost 5 bases to trimming and J lost 0 bases, with 17 bases between them. The CDR3 length is 18 residues. This CDR3 is CASSGTKGRSSGANVLTF. The CDR3 DNA sequence: TGTGCCAGCAGTGGGACAAAGGGGAGAAGCTCTGGGGCCAACGTCCTGACTTTC.

This clonotype was seen many times. The DNA for the CDR3 is TGCAGTGCTAGAGGTTTACGGCACCATAGCTACAATGAGCAGTTCTTC. Its protein is CSARGLRHHSYNEQFF. The chain employs TRBV20-1 and TRBJ2-1; D is ambiguous. V was trimmed by 1 base and J by 3 bases, leaving 16 bases between them. The CDR3 length is 16 residues. Looked up from germline, CDR1 is DFQATT and CDR2 is SNEGSKA (reference sequence).

This clonotype has a count of ten or more. The CDR3 coding sequence is TGTGCCAGCAGAAAAACACCTAGCTCCTATAATTCACCCCTCCACTTT. Translation: CASRKTPSSYNSPLHF. V gene TRBV6-5 combines with J gene TRBJ1-6; D is uncertain. This CDR3 has 16 residues. V lost 6 bases and J lost 0, with 12 bases in between. Germline V gene data show CDR1 as MNHEY and CDR2 as SVGAGI.